This note documents a single T cell receptor (beta chain) sequence. Its specificity is not known. This CDR3 contains 15 residues. CDR1 is SGHTA and CDR2 is FQGNSA in the germline V gene. Trimming removed 4 bases at V and 0 bases at J, with 10 bases between. The 5'RACE method, run with constant-segment primers, produced TCR alpha and TCR beta cDNA libraries (carrying sample barcodes and UMIs). One entry per CDR3 protein results from TCRdb running MiXCR on the 5' RACE reads. The sample lists approximately 300,000 distinct CDR3 sequences, roughly a fifth occurring once. This record comes from a study of T-cell memory formation after mild COVID-19. Study results and limitations: Clones that contracted from day 15 to 85 had balanced CD4/CD8; later expanders were CD4+ biased. Shrinking CD4+ clones resided mostly in CM and EM, and CD8+ ones in EMRA. Cross-reactive memory appears to have joined, as suggested by some responding clones showing up in pre-infection memory.

The rearrangement joins TRBV7-2 to TRBJ2-1; D ambiguous. This sequence originates from a man younger than 35 who had mild COVID-19 (a few samples of this study predate the infection). Cell type and time point are not known. The sequenced sample was PBMCs or a T cell subset sorted from them (not recorded which). CDR3 bases: TGTGCCAGCAGCTCCCTGGCGAGCTCCTACAATGAGCAGTTCTTC. Translated, it gives CASSSLASSYNEQFF.